Listed below are T cell receptor beta chains from one sample, sequenced in a study of CD8 T cells in Susac syndrome. TCRdb reprocessed the immunoSEQ multiplex PCR reads with MiXCR, giving one entry per CDR3 protein. Of some 190,000 distinct CDR3 sequences listed, 95% are singletons. Sequenced: CD4+ T cells from PBMCs. Receptor source: a human donor with multiple sclerosis. The CDR3 runs from the conserved cysteine through the conserved F or W. Fields, in order: D gene, clone size, V gene, J gene, CDR3 protein, CDR3 DNA. A D gene is named only where the DNA matches it firmly. Expanded clones are given a class, and other clones once, few, many or no size at all.

D gene: TRBD1; clone size: NA; V gene: TRBV13; J gene: TRBJ2-7; CDR3 protein: CASSSRPPGTGVSYEQYF; CDR3 DNA: TGTGCCAGCAGCTCCCGCCCCCCCGGGACAGGGGTCTCCTACGAGCAGTACTTC
D gene: NA; clone size: NA; V gene: TRBV23-1; J gene: TRBJ1-6; CDR3 protein: CASSQSRGGSPLHF; CDR3 DNA: TGCGCCAGCAGTCAATCAAGGGGCGGTTCACCCCTCCACTTT
D gene: NA; clone size: NA; V gene: TRBV29-1; J gene: TRBJ1-2; CDR3 protein: CSVEGRGYTF; CDR3 DNA: TGCAGCGTTGAAGGCCGGGGCTACACCTTC
D gene: NA; clone size: once; V gene: TRBV3-1; J gene: TRBJ2-3; CDR3 protein: CASSQDRVRTVPDTQYF; CDR3 DNA: TGTGCCAGCAGCCAAGATCGGGTCAGGACAGTGCCAGATACGCAGTATTTT
D gene: NA; clone size: NA; V gene: TRBV12-3/TRBV12-4; J gene: TRBJ2-3; CDR3 protein: CASSRLGQGTDTQYF; CDR3 DNA: TGTGCCAGCAGCCGCCTTGGACAAGGAACAGATACGCAGTATTTT
D gene: TRBD1; clone size: NA; V gene: TRBV29-1; J gene: TRBJ1-4; CDR3 protein: CSGKQGFANEKLFF; CDR3 DNA: TGCAGCGGTAAACAGGGGTTTGCTAATGAAAAACTGTTTTTT
D gene: NA; clone size: NA; V gene: TRBV12-3/TRBV12-4; J gene: TRBJ2-1; CDR3 protein: CASSFNNEQFF; CDR3 DNA: TGTGCCAGCAGTTTCAACAATGAGCAGTTCTTC
D gene: NA; clone size: once; V gene: TRBV29-1; J gene: TRBJ2-3; CDR3 protein: CSLSSGDLTDTQYF; CDR3 DNA: TGCAGCTTATCCTCGGGAGATCTCACAGATACGCAGTATTTT
D gene: TRBD1; clone size: NA; V gene: TRBV19; J gene: TRBJ1-5; CDR3 protein: CASKGQGGGNQPQHF; CDR3 DNA: TGTGCCAGTAAGGGACAGGGCGGCGGCAATCAGCCCCAGCATTTT
D gene: NA; clone size: NA; V gene: TRBV14; J gene: TRBJ1-2; CDR3 protein: CASSQDHPYGYTF; CDR3 DNA: TGTGCCAGCAGCCAAGACCACCCCTATGGCTACACCTTC
D gene: NA; clone size: NA; V gene: TRBV4-3; J gene: TRBJ2-5; CDR3 protein: CASSQEVGQNVETQYF; CDR3 DNA: TGCGCCAGCAGCCAAGAGGTGGGGCAAAACGTGGAGACCCAGTACTTC
D gene: NA; clone size: NA; V gene: TRBV11-2; J gene: TRBJ1-6; CDR3 protein: CASSATGVSPNSPLHF; CDR3 DNA: TGTGCCAGCAGCGCTACAGGAGTATCACCCAATTCACCCCTCCACTTT
D gene: NA; clone size: NA; V gene: TRBV12-3/TRBV12-4; J gene: TRBJ2-3; CDR3 protein: CASSLDSTQYF; CDR3 DNA: TGTGCCAGCAGTTTAGACAGTACGCAGTATTTT
D gene: TRBD2; clone size: NA; V gene: TRBV20-1; J gene: TRBJ2-5; CDR3 protein: CSARVLSGGEETQYF; CDR3 DNA: TGCAGTGCTAGAGTATTGAGCGGGGGGGAAGAGACCCAGTACTTC
D gene: NA; clone size: once; V gene: TRBV30; J gene: TRBJ2-5; CDR3 protein: CAWSKLVTETQYF; CDR3 DNA: TGTGCCTGGAGTAAGCTGGTTACCGAGACCCAGTACTTC
D gene: TRBD1; clone size: once; V gene: TRBV2; J gene: TRBJ1-3; CDR3 protein: CASSGADRGRVTIYF; CDR3 DNA: TGTGCCAGCAGTGGAGCCGACAGGGGGAGGGTTACCATATATTTT
D gene: TRBD2; clone size: NA; V gene: TRBV29-1; J gene: TRBJ2-3; CDR3 protein: CSVEDPPGGDTQYF; CDR3 DNA: TGCAGCGTTGAAGATCCTCCGGGGGGGGATACGCAGTATTTT
D gene: TRBD1; clone size: NA; V gene: TRBV24-1; J gene: TRBJ2-1; CDR3 protein: CATSDARQGSYNEQFF; CDR3 DNA: TGTGCCACCAGTGATGCCCGACAGGGCTCATACAATGAGCAGTTCTTC
D gene: TRBD2; clone size: NA; V gene: TRBV7-9; J gene: TRBJ2-7; CDR3 protein: CASSLELAGQQYF; CDR3 DNA: TGTGCCAGCAGCTTAGAGCTAGCGGGGCAGCAGTACTTC
D gene: NA; clone size: NA; V gene: TRBV28; J gene: TRBJ2-1; CDR3 protein: CASTSGQGSYNEQFF; CDR3 DNA: TGTGCCAGCACCTCGGGGCAGGGCTCCTACAATGAGCAGTTCTTC
D gene: TRBD2; clone size: NA; V gene: TRBV12-3/TRBV12-4; J gene: TRBJ2-3; CDR3 protein: CASSSRTRGTDTQYF; CDR3 DNA: TGTGCCAGCAGTTCTAGGACTAGAGGAACAGATACGCAGTATTTT
D gene: NA; clone size: NA; V gene: TRBV30; J gene: TRBJ2-1; CDR3 protein: CAWSGSGTLGYNEQFF; CDR3 DNA: TGTGCCTGGAGTGGGTCGGGAACCCTTGGGTACAATGAGCAGTTCTTC
D gene: NA; clone size: NA; V gene: TRBV2; J gene: TRBJ2-4; CDR3 protein: CASSEALPQNIQYF; CDR3 DNA: TGTGCCAGCAGTGAAGCGCTTCCCCAAAACATTCAGTACTTC
D gene: NA; clone size: NA; V gene: TRBV12-3/TRBV12-4; J gene: TRBJ2-5; CDR3 protein: CASKSTGYQETQYF; CDR3 DNA: TGTGCCAGCAAATCAACAGGGTACCAAGAGACCCAGTACTTC
D gene: NA; clone size: NA; V gene: TRBV7-2; J gene: TRBJ1-2; CDR3 protein: CASSPRQTNYGYTF; CDR3 DNA: TGTGCCAGCAGCCCCCGACAGACGAACTATGGCTACACCTTC
D gene: NA; clone size: NA; V gene: TRBV20-1; J gene: TRBJ2-3; CDR3 protein: CSATQGYTDTQYF; CDR3 DNA: TGCAGTGCTACTCAGGGTTACACAGATACGCAGTATTTT
D gene: NA; clone size: NA; V gene: TRBV24-1; J gene: TRBJ2-6; CDR3 protein: CAPLTHGANVLTF; CDR3 DNA: TGTGCCCCCCTAACACATGGGGCCAACGTCCTGACTTTC
D gene: NA; clone size: NA; V gene: TRBV5-1; J gene: TRBJ2-7; CDR3 protein: CASSLPSSSYEQYF; CDR3 DNA: TGCGCCAGCAGCTTGCCGAGTTCATCCTACGAGCAGTACTTC
D gene: NA; clone size: once; V gene: TRBV5-6; J gene: TRBJ2-3; CDR3 protein: CASSLQRASYTDTQYF; CDR3 DNA: TGTGCCAGCAGCTTGCAGCGGGCCTCCTACACAGATACGCAGTATTTT
D gene: TRBD1; clone size: NA; V gene: TRBV29-1; J gene: TRBJ2-4; CDR3 protein: CSGLDREPKNIQYF; CDR3 DNA: TGCAGCGGACTGGACAGGGAACCCAAAAACATTCAGTACTTC
D gene: NA; clone size: NA; V gene: TRBV20-1; J gene: TRBJ1-1; CDR3 protein: CSARRLDLNTEAFF; CDR3 DNA: TGCAGTGCTAGAAGGTTGGACTTGAACACTGAAGCTTTCTTT
D gene: NA; clone size: NA; V gene: TRBV7-9; J gene: TRBJ1-1; CDR3 protein: CASRPPGGTEAFF; CDR3 DNA: TGTGCCAGCAGGCCCCCCGGGGGGACTGAAGCTTTCTTT
D gene: NA; clone size: NA; V gene: TRBV9; J gene: TRBJ2-3; CDR3 protein: CASSVANTDTQYF; CDR3 DNA: TGTGCCAGCAGCGTAGCGAATACAGATACGCAGTATTTT
D gene: TRBD2; clone size: NA; V gene: TRBV5-1; J gene: TRBJ2-7; CDR3 protein: CASSLILAGTYEQYF; CDR3 DNA: TGCGCCAGCAGCTTGATACTAGCGGGCACCTACGAGCAGTACTTC
D gene: TRBD1; clone size: NA; V gene: TRBV6-6; J gene: TRBJ1-2; CDR3 protein: CASRNFQTGVLYGYTF; CDR3 DNA: TGTGCCAGCAGAAACTTCCAGACAGGGGTTCTCTATGGCTACACCTTC
D gene: NA; clone size: NA; V gene: TRBV18; J gene: TRBJ1-1; CDR3 protein: CASSPERGGEAFF; CDR3 DNA: TGTGCCAGCTCACCAGAGCGGGGAGGTGAAGCTTTCTTT
D gene: NA; clone size: NA; V gene: TRBV12-3/TRBV12-4; J gene: TRBJ2-7; CDR3 protein: CASSLTGIEQYF; CDR3 DNA: TGTGCCAGCAGTCTTACAGGGATCGAGCAGTACTTC
D gene: NA; clone size: NA; V gene: TRBV29-1; J gene: TRBJ1-1; CDR3 protein: CSVALALFSPEAFF; CDR3 DNA: TGCAGCGTTGCTCTAGCGCTATTCTCGCCGGAAGCTTTCTTT
D gene: TRBD1; clone size: NA; V gene: TRBV29-1; J gene: TRBJ1-2; CDR3 protein: CSVQGGDPRWNGYTF; CDR3 DNA: TGCAGCGTTCAGGGGGGGGACCCCCGGTGGAATGGCTACACCTTC
D gene: TRBD1; clone size: NA; V gene: TRBV15; J gene: TRBJ2-3; CDR3 protein: CATSRGQGRDTDTQYF; CDR3 DNA: TGTGCCACCAGCAGAGGACAGGGACGCGACACAGATACGCAGTATTTT
D gene: NA; clone size: NA; V gene: TRBV30; J gene: TRBJ2-7; CDR3 protein: CAWSQGSGEQYF; CDR3 DNA: TGTGCCTGGAGCCAGGGTTCGGGGGAGCAGTACTTC
D gene: TRBD2; clone size: NA; V gene: TRBV24-1; J gene: TRBJ2-3; CDR3 protein: CATSGWTSGDYTDTQYF; CDR3 DNA: TGTGCCACCAGTGGTTGGACTAGCGGGGACTACACAGATACGCAGTATTTT
D gene: NA; clone size: NA; V gene: TRBV18; J gene: TRBJ1-5; CDR3 protein: CASSPYRQNSNQPQHF; CDR3 DNA: TGTGCCAGCTCACCCTATCGACAGAATAGCAATCAGCCCCAGCATTTT